The T cell receptor beta chain described here comes from a study of blood T cell repertoires in COVID-19. Overall study context: The study drew acute and convalescent COVID-19 samples from the United States, Italy and Spain. PBMCs, B-cell-depleted T cells, or T cells provided the cDNA or gDNA that made up the material.

In its sample, this clone was seen once. Germline V gene sequence: CDR1 LNHDA, CDR2 SQIVND (reference sequence). V lost 5 bases to trimming and J lost 3 bases; unmatched junction nucleotides: 12. This CDR3 contains 17 residues. As handled by the study authors: From reference gene primer amplification, estimates of nucleated cell counts were derived. Assay used: immunoSEQ multiplex PCR; TCRdb lists only in-frame clones, some missing. Clone size and V and J calls were adopted from that table, with D and trimming inferred from the DNA. Here the sample spans roughly 55,000 clones, around four fifths being singletons.

The sequence derives from a woman aged 55 to 70 with acute or convalescent COVID-19. This sequence joins TRBV19 and TRBJ1-5; 8 bases line up with TRBD1. The sequenced sample consisted of peripheral blood. The CDR3 here is CASSRRDRLSANQPQHF. The CDR3 DNA follows: TGTGCCAGTAGTCGCCGGGACAGGCTCTCCGCCAATCAGCCCCAGCATTTT.